This T cell receptor (beta chain) was captured in a study of blood T cell repertoires in COVID-19. Background on the study: Material from acute and convalescent COVID-19 was sourced from the United States, Italy and Spain. PBMCs, B-cell-depleted T cells, or T cells provided the cDNA or gDNA that made up the material.

Study processing details: Using reference gene primer amplification, nucleated cell counts were estimated. Sequencing was performed with immunoSEQ multiplex PCR; in TCRdb, only in-frame clones are kept and a portion is missing. The V and J calls and clone size are taken from that table; D and trimming were inferred from the DNA. The table has some 100,000 clones, roughly 78% seen once. V lost 3 bases to trimming and J lost 3 bases; unmatched junction nucleotides: 4. Germline CDR1 DFQATT, CDR2 SNEGSKA (reference sequence). The CDR3 is 14 residues long. The rearrangement uses TRBV20-1 and TRBJ2-3; 9 bases agree with TRBD2. The sequence came from a man in his fifties or sixties with active or convalescent COVID-19. Sequenced input: peripheral blood. The CDR3 DNA follows: TGCAGTGCTAGTTCGGCGGGGGGGACAGATACGCAGTATTTT. Its translation: CSASSAGGTDTQYF.